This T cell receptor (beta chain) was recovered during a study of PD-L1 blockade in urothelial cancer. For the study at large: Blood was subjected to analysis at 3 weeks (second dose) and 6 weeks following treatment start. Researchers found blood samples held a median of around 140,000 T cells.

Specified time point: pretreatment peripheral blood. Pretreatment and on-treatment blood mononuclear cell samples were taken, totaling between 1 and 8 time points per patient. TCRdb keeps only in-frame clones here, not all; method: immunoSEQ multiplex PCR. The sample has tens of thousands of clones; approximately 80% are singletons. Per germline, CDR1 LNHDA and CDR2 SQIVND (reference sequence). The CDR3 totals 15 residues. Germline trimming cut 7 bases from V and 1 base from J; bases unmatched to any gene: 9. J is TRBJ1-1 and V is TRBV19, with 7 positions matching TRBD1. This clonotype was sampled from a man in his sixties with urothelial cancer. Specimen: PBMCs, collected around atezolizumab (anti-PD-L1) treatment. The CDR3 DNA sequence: TGTGCCAGTAAAGTGACAGGGTGGGGGAACACTGAAGCTTTCTTT. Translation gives CASKVTGWGNTEAFF.